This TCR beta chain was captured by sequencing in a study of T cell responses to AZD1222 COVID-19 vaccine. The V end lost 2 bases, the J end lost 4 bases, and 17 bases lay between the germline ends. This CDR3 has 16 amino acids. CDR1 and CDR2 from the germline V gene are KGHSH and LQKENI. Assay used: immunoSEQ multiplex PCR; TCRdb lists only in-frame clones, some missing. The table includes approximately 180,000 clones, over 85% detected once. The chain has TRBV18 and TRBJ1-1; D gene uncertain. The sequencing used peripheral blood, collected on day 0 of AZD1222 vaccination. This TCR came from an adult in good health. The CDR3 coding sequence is TGTGCCAGCTCACCATTCGGGAGGGAAGGAGCCACTGAAGCTTTCTTT. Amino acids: CASSPFGREGATEAFF.